This T cell receptor (beta chain) stems from a study of CD8 T cells in Susac syndrome. The study, taken as a whole, reports: TCR sequencing and HLA analysis covered a relatively small number of individuals.

CDR1 SSHAT and CDR2 FNYEAQ come from the germline V gene (reference sequence). CDR3 size: 16 residues. In the case of this clonotype: The antigen is undetermined. The junction does not match germline at one end; this may be a read error.

A quantity of about 0.5 to 1 ug RNA underwent reverse transcription using random hexamers. Multiplex immunoSEQ PCR targeted 54 Vbeta and 13 Jbeta TCR beta segments. Each CDR3 protein gets one entry after TCRdb re-called the immunoSEQ multiplex PCR reads with MiXCR. The data show approximately 200,000 distinct CDR3 sequences, roughly 94% seen once. The study used treatment-naive patients who had stable or active relapsing-remitting disease as multiple sclerosis controls. FACS enriched CD8+ TEMRA cells, while bulk CD8+ and CD4+ were negatively isolated. V gene TRBV7-7 combines with J gene TRBJ2-5, with TRBD2 matching over 10 bases. The clonotype comes from a human donor with multiple sclerosis. Sequencing was done on a sample of CD4+ T cells from PBMCs. CDR3 amino acids: CASSPGTSAGGETQYF. The CDR3 DNA sequence: TGTGCTAGCAGCCCCGGGACTAGCGCGGGCGGCGAGACCCAGTACTTC.